This T cell receptor (beta chain) was sequenced for a study of shared clonotypes between healthy human individuals. With regard to this clone: The antigen is undetermined. A much larger clone differs by one base, so this may be a read error.

CDR3 size: 15 residues. V was pared by 6 bases and J by 0 bases, with 12 bases between. Germline assignment: CDR1 MNHNS and CDR2 SASEGT. Study-wide results and limits: The low donor count limited represented genetic and exposure-history diversity. Roughly 5% of naive CD4 clonotypes were shared across a few donors.

The assay was immunoSEQ multiplex PCR, and TCRdb's table has in-frame clones only and misses some. The sample shows 650,000 to 750,000 clones, approximately 75% of them seen only once. The TCR comes from a woman in her 30s in good health. This chain links TRBV6-1 with TRBJ1-5, with a tentative D call TRBD1 (6 bases). Input material: memory CD4+ T cells sorted from blood. This sample's subset: CD45RA-negative fraction. CDR3 loop: CASSLQGGSNQPQHF. DNA of the CDR3: TGTGCCAGCAGCCTACAGGGAGGTAGCAATCAGCCCCAGCATTTT.